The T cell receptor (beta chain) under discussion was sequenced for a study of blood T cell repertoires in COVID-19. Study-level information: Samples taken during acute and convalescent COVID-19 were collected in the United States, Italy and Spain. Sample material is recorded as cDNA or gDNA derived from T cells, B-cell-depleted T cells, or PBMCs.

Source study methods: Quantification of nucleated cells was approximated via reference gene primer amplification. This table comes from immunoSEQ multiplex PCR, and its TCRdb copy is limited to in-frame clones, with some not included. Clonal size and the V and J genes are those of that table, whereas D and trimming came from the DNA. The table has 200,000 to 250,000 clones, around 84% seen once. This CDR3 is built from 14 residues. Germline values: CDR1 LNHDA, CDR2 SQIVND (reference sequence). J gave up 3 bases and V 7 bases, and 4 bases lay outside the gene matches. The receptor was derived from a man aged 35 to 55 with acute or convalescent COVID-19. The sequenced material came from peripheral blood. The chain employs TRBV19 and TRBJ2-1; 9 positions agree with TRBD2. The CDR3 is CASTAGGVYNEQFF. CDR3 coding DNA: TGTGCCAGTACCGCGGGGGGGGTCTACAATGAGCAGTTCTTC.